This TCR beta chain was retrieved from a study of identical twins. TCRdb independently ran MiXCR on the 5' RACE reads; one entry per CDR3 protein. Of about 220,000 distinct CDR3 sequences in the sample, 6% to 8.5% were seen once. This clonotype showed up many times. Trimming cost V 7 bases and J 3 bases; bases outside gene matches: 9. There are 15 residues in the CDR3. Germline lookup yields CDR1 SGHRS and CDR2 YFSETQ. This same sample was also taken into another study, of yellow fever vaccine responses in identical twins.

The rearrangement links TRBV5-1 to TRBJ2-3; the match to TRBD1 covers 9 bases. Sequencing input: CD8+ T cells sorted from blood. This receptor was taken from a woman under 30 in good health. The DNA of the CDR3 is TGCGCCAGCGGACTCCGGGACAGGGAGACAGATACGCAGTATTTT. As protein: CASGLRDRETDTQYF.